This entry lists 32 T cell receptor beta chains sequenced from one sample in a study of shared clonotypes between healthy human individuals. Profiling relied on immunoSEQ multiplex PCR, and the TCRdb table lists in-frame clones only, not all of them. This sample carries more than 850,000 clones, around three quarters of them seen once, and the ten largest clones take 0.4% to 0.55%. The sequenced material came from memory CD4+ T cells from PBMCs. Subset noted: CD45RA-negative fraction. All receptors derive from a man younger than 30 in good health. Some clones in this sample may be carry-over from other donors' samples.

This clone was counted once. The CDR3 DNA is TGTGCCAGCAGTGAAGCCCCCACCTTGAGCAATCAGCCCCAGCATTTT. Its protein product is CASSEAPTLSNQPQHF. The gene calls are TRBV6-1 and TRBJ1-5; no clear D gene. CDR1 is MNHNS, CDR2 SASEGT, per germline. The CDR3 is made up of 16 amino acids. Trimming cost V 0 bases and J 1 base, with 10 bases left between them.

The chain is built from TRBV28 and TRBJ2-1, with 10 bases identical to TRBD2. Germline lookup yields CDR1 MDHEN and CDR2 SYDVKM. Trimming cost V 7 bases and J 8 bases; bases outside gene matches: 11. CDR3 length equals 15 residues. The CDR3 nucleotides are TGTGCCAGCACCCAACCTAGCGGGAGAATCTATGAGCAGTTCTTC. It encodes CASTQPSGRIYEQFF.

The chain has TRBV5-8 and TRBJ2-2; TRBD1 agrees at 9 bases. The trim removed 0 bases at V and 2 bases at J, leaving 2 bases unmatched. Germline-derived CDR1 and CDR2 are SGHTS and YDEGEE. There are 16 residues in the CDR3. CDR3 region: CASSLDRGLNTGELFF. Here the CDR3 DNA reads TGTGCCAGCAGCTTGGACAGGGGGCTTAACACCGGGGAGCTGTTTTTT.

V is TRBV11-2 and J is TRBJ2-5; 10 positions match TRBD1. The CDR3 consists of 14 residues. The J segment lost 5 bases and the V segment lost 5 bases, leaving 5 bases of the junction unmatched. Germline CDR1 is SGHAT and CDR2 is FQNNGV. This CDR3 is CASSPGQGQETQYF. CDR3 DNA: TGTGCCAGCAGCCCGGGACAGGGGCAGGAGACCCAGTACTTC.

The chain joins TRBV28 to TRBJ1-1; D is undetermined. Germline loops: CDR1 MDHEN, CDR2 SYDVKM. Trimming left V 7 bases short and J 11 bases short, with 20 bases between. This CDR3 region has 13 residues. The CDR3 is CASTFMSKSRAFF. The CDR3 nucleotides read TGTGCCAGCACTTTTATGTCCAAATCAAGGGCTTTCTTT.

The V gene is TRBV5-1, the J gene TRBJ2-7; D possibly corresponds to TRBD2 (6 bases). The CDR3 is 13 amino acids. Trimming left V 4 bases short and J 6 bases short, with 14 bases between. Looked up from germline, CDR1 is SGHRS and CDR2 is YFSETQ. CDR3 sequence reads: CASSEGSGGEQYF. The DNA of the CDR3 is TGCGCCAGCAGCGAGGGTTCCGGGGGCGAGCAGTACTTC.

CDR3 loop: CASSRQGNTQYF. In DNA, the CDR3 is TGTGCCAGCAGCAGACAGGGAAATACGCAGTATTTT. The chain combines TRBV7-2 with TRBJ2-3, with 7 bases fitting TRBD1. The CDR3 length is 12 residues. Germline V gives CDR1 SGHTA, CDR2 FQGNSA. Trimming took 5 bases from V and 7 from J; bases not matched to a gene: 3.

This chain connects TRBV5-6 to TRBJ1-4, with D possibly matching TRBD1 (6 bases). The CDR3 has 14 amino acids. V lost 4 bases and J lost 8, with 15 bases in between. The germline CDR1 and CDR2 sequences are SGHDT and YYEEEE. CDR3 nucleotide sequence: TGTGCCAGCAGCCTCTCCGGGACACCCGAAAAACTGTTTTTT. Translation: CASSLSGTPEKLFF. Filled out from reference TRBV5-6 and TRBJ1-4, the complete variable domain reads DAGVTQSPTHLIKTRGQQVTLRCSPKSGHDTVSWYQQALGQGPQFIFQYYEEEERQRGNFPDRFSGHQFPNYSSELNVNALLLGDSALYLCASSLSGTPEKLFFGSGTQLSVL.

This clone was picked up a small number of times. The chain combines TRBV7-8 with TRBJ1-1; D gene uncertain. Trimming left V 5 bases short and J 0 bases short, with 16 bases between. CDR3 length: 16 amino acids. CDR1 and CDR2 (germline): SGHVS, FQNEAQ. CDR3 loop: CASSPSASKVNTEAFF. The CDR3 region has the DNA TGTGCCAGCAGCCCAAGTGCATCGAAGGTGAACACTGAAGCTTTCTTT.

The V gene is TRBV5-1, the J gene TRBJ2-3, with D possibly being TRBD2 (5 bases). V lost 6 bases and J 1 base, leaving 15 bases between the germline ends. Germline-derived CDR1 and CDR2 are SGHRS and YFSETQ. This CDR3 region has 15 residues. CDR3 in amino acids: CASTPWGDGTDTQYF. In nucleotides, the CDR3 is TGCGCCAGCACCCCGTGGGGAGATGGCACAGATACGCAGTATTTT.

The rearrangement links TRBV11-2 to TRBJ2-7; D is perhaps TRBD1 (6 bases). The CDR3 totals 14 residues. Germline CDR1 and CDR2: SGHAT and FQNNGV. Trimming removed 6 bases from V and 0 bases from J, with 12 bases in between. The DNA for the CDR3 is TGTGCCAGCAGTTCAGGGGTCCTCTCCTACGAGCAGTACTTC. This translates into CASSSGVLSYEQYF.

The CDR3 protein is CASSGVGPNGNEQFF. In nucleotides, the CDR3 is TGCGCCAGCAGCGGGGTAGGACCAAATGGGAATGAGCAGTTCTTC. The chain couples TRBV5-1 to TRBJ2-1; no reliable D call. The CDR3 is 15 residues long. Per the germline V gene, CDR1 is SGHRS and CDR2 is YFSETQ. V was clipped by 4 bases and J by 7 bases, with 18 bases between them.

V is TRBV4-3 and J is TRBJ2-5; D not resolved. Germline V gene lookup returns CDR1 LGHNA and CDR2 YSLEER. CDR3 length: 15 amino acids. The V end lost 0 bases, the J end lost 3 bases, and 11 bases lay between the germline ends. The DNA for the CDR3 is TGCGCCAGCAGCCAAGAGACCACCAGGAAAGAGACCCAGTACTTC. Its translation is CASSQETTRKETQYF.

This clone was counted a few times. It may be a read error: a sequence one base away is much more abundant. The chain carries TRBV7-9 and TRBJ1-1; D gene ambiguous. V lost 4 bases and J lost 1, with 7 bases in between. CDR3 size: 13 residues. Germline V gene data show CDR1 as SEHNR and CDR2 as FQNEAQ (reference sequence). The CDR3 DNA follows: TGTGCCAGCAGCTCACAACAGAACACTGAAGCTTTCTTT. Protein product: CASSSQQNTEAFF.

This chain connects TRBV29-1 to TRBJ2-7; TRBD2 matches at 9 bases. V shed 6 bases and J 2 bases; nucleotides not matched to a gene: 5. Per the germline V gene, CDR1 is SQVTM and CDR2 is ANQGSEA. This CDR3 region has 13 residues. The CDR3 reads CSVKASGAYEQYF. CDR3 DNA sequence: TGCAGCGTGAAGGCTAGCGGGGCCTACGAGCAGTACTTC.

The gene calls are TRBV18 and TRBJ2-3, with D tentatively TRBD2 (5 bases). This CDR3 spans 16 amino acids. Per germline, CDR1 KGHSH and CDR2 LQKENI. Trimming left V 7 bases short and J 5 bases short, with 22 bases between. As DNA, the CDR3 is TGTGCCAGCTTCGGCGGGCTTCGAGTCCGGAAAGATACGCAGTATTTT. This encodes CASFGGLRVRKDTQYF.

The chain joins TRBV29-1 to TRBJ1-6; TRBD1 matches at 9 bases. The ends lost 4 bases at V and 9 bases at J; junction bases unmatched: 7. The CDR3 is 14 residues long. The germline gives CDR1 SQVTM, CDR2 ANQGSEA. The CDR3 region has the DNA TGCAGCGTTGCAGTAGGACAGGGGACTTCACCCCTCCACTTT. Translating it yields CSVAVGQGTSPLHF.

The chain uses TRBV4-2 and TRBJ2-7; 9 bases match TRBD1. V shed 7 bases and J 0 bases; nucleotides not matched to a gene: 7. The CDR3 runs to 15 residues. CDR1 and CDR2 from the germline V gene are LGHNA and YNFKEQ. The CDR3 DNA reads as TGTGCCAGCAAACGGGACAGGGAAAGCTCCTACGAGCAGTACTTC. Translation gives CASKRDRESSYEQYF.

The gene calls are TRBV9 and TRBJ2-2; D is perhaps TRBD2 (6 bases). V lost 0 bases and J 2 bases, leaving 11 bases between the germline ends. CDR1 is SGDLS and CDR2 is YYNGEE in the germline V gene. The CDR3 runs 16 residues. The CDR3 sequence is CASSVDLARNTGELFF. Here the CDR3 DNA reads TGTGCCAGCAGCGTAGATCTAGCGAGAAACACCGGGGAGCTGTTTTTT.

The chain is built from TRBV5-5 and TRBJ2-5; D is perhaps TRBD2 (6 bases). CDR3 size: 15 residues. V lost 0 bases and J lost 4, with 13 bases in between. CDR1 and CDR2 (germline): SGHKS, YYEKEE (reference sequence). CDR3 nucleotides: TGTGCCAGCAGCTTGGGTCGGGAGTTGGGAGAGACCCAGTACTTC. This gives the protein CASSLGRELGETQYF. The whole variable domain, filled in from reference TRBV5-5 and TRBJ2-5, reads DAGVTQSPTHLIKTRGQQVTLRCSPISGHKSVSWYQQVLGQGPQFIFQYYEKEERGRGNFPDRFSARQFPNYSSELNVNALLLGDSALYLCASSLGRELGETQYFGPGTRLLVL.

This chain links TRBV6-1 with TRBJ2-1; TRBD2 aligns across 14 bases. With V trimmed by 3 bases and J by 6 bases, 7 bases remained unmatched. CDR1 is MNHNS, CDR2 SASEGT, per germline. The CDR3 spans 17 residues. CDR3 region: CASSERVGLAGGNEQFF. The CDR3, as DNA: TGTGCCAGCAGTGAGCGAGTCGGACTAGCGGGAGGCAATGAGCAGTTCTTC.

The rearrangement links TRBV12-5 to TRBJ2-3; D gene ambiguous. Trimming took 1 base from V and 4 from J, leaving 12 bases between them. CDR3 length: 15 amino acids. CDR1 LGHNT and CDR2 FRNRAP come from the germline V gene. DNA for the CDR3: TGTGCTAGTGGTTTGGACCCGACACGACCAGATACGCAGTATTTT. Its translation: CASGLDPTRPDTQYF.

This chain uses TRBV5-4 with TRBJ2-3, with D possibly called TRBD1 or TRBD2 (6 bases each). This CDR3 comprises 12 residues. Trimming took 5 bases from V and 14 from J, leaving 18 bases between them. The germline CDR1 and CDR2 sequences are SGHNT and YYREEE (reference sequence). CDR3 nucleotides: TGTGCCAGCAGTTTGCCGGGGGCCTCGAGGTATTTT. It specifies CASSLPGASRYF.

This chain connects TRBV5-1 to TRBJ1-1, with unresolved D. Germline V gene sequence: CDR1 SGHRS, CDR2 YFSETQ. The CDR3 has 16 residues. V was pared by 4 bases and J by 1 base, with 17 bases between. The CDR3 DNA follows: TGCGCCAGCAGCAGAGACCCGGCGGGCGGGAACACTGAAGCTTTCTTT. It is translated as CASSRDPAGGNTEAFF.

J is TRBJ1-2 and V is TRBV6-1; 7 bases align to TRBD1. The CDR3 is made up of 13 amino acids. Unmatched junction bases numbered 1, after V lost 4 bases and J lost 2 bases. From germline, CDR1 is MNHNS and CDR2 SASEGT. In DNA, the CDR3 is TGTGCCAGCAGTGCAGGGGGGAACTATGGCTACACCTTC. Protein: CASSAGGNYGYTF.

The chain's CDR3 is CASSIGRYSNGYTF. The CDR3 nucleotides are TGTGCCAGTAGTATAGGGCGGTACAGTAATGGCTACACCTTC. The rearrangement links TRBV19 to TRBJ1-2; D gene unclear. CDR3 length: 14 residues. Germline V gene data show CDR1 as LNHDA and CDR2 as SQIVND (reference sequence). Trimming pared 1 base from V and 6 bases from J, leaving 12 bases between.

The chain carries TRBV6-5 and TRBJ2-5; 7 bases fit TRBD2. TRBJ2-7 matches the DNA end more closely, so the J call is doubtful. This CDR3 comprises 15 residues. Germline V gene sequence: CDR1 MNHEY, CDR2 SVGAGI. The DNA of the CDR3 is TGTGCCAGCAGAGCCCCCGGGACTAACTCTCTCGAGCAGTACTTC. This sequence encodes CASRAPGTNSLEQYF.

This clone appeared a few times. J is TRBJ2-1 and V is TRBV28; 11 positions match TRBD2. The CDR3 sequence is 15 residues long. Germline lookup yields CDR1 MDHEN and CDR2 SYDVKM. J gave up 7 bases and V 7 bases, and 9 bases lay outside the gene matches. As DNA, the CDR3 is TGTGCCAGCAAATCCCTAGCGGGAGGAGGTAATGAGCAGTTCTTC. Amino acids: CASKSLAGGGNEQFF.

J is TRBJ2-5 and V is TRBV4-3; the match to TRBD2 covers 8 bases. The CDR3 has 18 amino acids. Looked up from germline, CDR1 is LGHNA and CDR2 is YSLEER. The ends lost 4 bases at V and 4 bases at J; junction bases unmatched: 17. CDR3 residues: CASSLPKDPGRARETQYF. CDR3 nucleotides: TGCGCCAGCAGCCTCCCAAAAGACCCCGGGAGGGCCCGAGAGACCCAGTACTTC.

V and J are TRBV5-1 and TRBJ2-7; a weak D match, TRBD1 (6 bases). The CDR3 spans 13 residues. CDR1 is SGHRS, CDR2 YFSETQ, per germline. The V end lost 4 bases, the J end lost 4 bases, and 12 bases lay between the germline ends. The CDR3 spells CASSTRDTYEQYF. For the CDR3, the DNA is TGCGCCAGCAGCACCCGGGACACATACGAGCAGTACTTC.

This clone was counted a single time. This rearrangement joins TRBV6-5 to TRBJ2-7; D unclear. The CDR3 is 15 amino acids. The V end was cut by 1 base, the J end by 2 bases, with 12 bases between. Germline V gene sequence: CDR1 MNHEY, CDR2 SVGAGI. CDR3: CASSYYAKGTYEQYF. The CDR3 region has the DNA TGTGCCAGCAGTTACTACGCGAAGGGCACCTACGAGCAGTACTTC.

J is TRBJ2-1 and V is TRBV10-3; 10 bases map to TRBD2. CDR1 is ENHRY, CDR2 SYGVKD, per germline. This CDR3 is built from 16 residues. V shed 3 bases and J 6 bases; nucleotides not matched to a gene: 8. The CDR3 is CAISDAGTSVGNEQFF. In DNA form, the CDR3 reads TGTGCCATCAGTGATGCCGGGACTAGCGTTGGCAATGAGCAGTTCTTC.